This T cell receptor (beta chain) was found in a study of blood T cell repertoires in COVID-19. Assay used: immunoSEQ multiplex PCR; TCRdb lists only in-frame clones, some missing. The sample lists approximately 230,000 clones; around four fifths were seen once. This CDR3 spans 14 amino acids. Germline CDR1 and CDR2: MNHEY and SVGAGI. V dropped 6 bases and J dropped 6 bases, with 15 bases sitting between them. The V gene is TRBV6-5, the J gene TRBJ1-5; D is possibly TRBD1 (6 bases). The receptor's source is a man in his thirties or forties with active or convalescent COVID-19. The sequenced sample was peripheral blood. The CDR3 loop reads CASRAGDGSQPQHF. The CDR3 nucleotides read TGTGCCAGCAGGGCAGGGGATGGCTCTCAGCCCCAGCATTTT.